These 3 T cell receptor beta chains share one sample of origin, sequenced in a study of shared clonotypes between healthy human individuals (dated by TCRdb to the early 2020s). The library relied on the immunoSEQ multiplex PCR assay. Here the immuneACCESS table is served through TCRdb, limited to in-frame sequences with V and J called. Missing clones are a known gap in these copies; in checked studies unresolved V genes cover under half, and the rest lacks a known reason. The sample data list 2.5 million or so clones, and just over 90% of these were observed just once. Around 0.14% of the sample lies in the top ten. The specimen sequenced was naive CD4+ T cells sorted from blood. This specimen's cell subset or site label, per the study, means: CD45RA+ positively selected. The receptors were sampled from a man aged 18 to 35 in good health.

This chain connects TRBV2 to TRBJ2-5; no firm D call. Trimming cost V 7 bases and J 2 bases, with 8 bases left between them. The CDR3 length is 12 residues. Germline lookup yields CDR1 SNHLY and CDR2 FYNNEI. The CDR3 bases are TGTGCCAGCAACGAGTTACAAGAGACCCAGTACTTC. Its translation: CASNELQETQYF.

The genes are TRBV19 and TRBJ2-7; the D gene is possibly TRBD2 (5 bases). Germline values: CDR1 LNHDA, CDR2 SQIVND (reference sequence). V was pared by 9 bases and J by 5 bases, with 20 bases between. The CDR3 runs to 14 residues. The CDR3 DNA reads as TGTGCCAGACGGTCGGGGATACCAACCAACGAGCAGTACTTC. This codes for CARRSGIPTNEQYF.

The CDR3 is CASRDSAFDEQFF. The CDR3 coding sequence is TGCGCCAGCAGGGACAGCGCTTTTGATGAGCAGTTCTTC. The gene calls are TRBV5-1 and TRBJ2-1, with a tentative D call TRBD1 (6 bases). Germline V CDR1 and CDR2: SGHRS, YFSETQ. The CDR3 covers 13 residues. With 5 bases removed from V and 8 bases from J, the gap between germline ends came to 14 bases.